This TCR beta chain was retrieved from a study of T cells in Graves' hyperthyroidism and ophthalmopathy. Clinicians diagnosed patients from clinical symptoms, serum thyroxine and TRAb, thyroid ultrasound and orbital computed tomography. Looked up from germline, CDR1 is LNHNV and CDR2 is YYDKDF (reference sequence). Trimming pared 1 base from V and 4 bases from J, leaving 8 bases between. This CDR3 has 14 residues. Template material for amplifying TCR beta CDR3 regions consisted of RNA transcripts. The HTBI primer set was used in a first-round RT-PCR of the TCR CDR3. TCRdb called the multiplex PCR reads again in MiXCR, with one record for every CDR3 protein. The table lists a few hundred thousand distinct CDR3 sequences, approximately 48% of them singletons.

The receptor comes from an adult woman with Graves' disease, either hyperthyroidism or ophthalmopathy (not recorded which). V usage is TRBV15 and J usage is TRBJ1-3; D gene unclear. The sequenced sample was peripheral blood or thyroid tissue (not recorded which). This CDR3 reads CATSRGLVGNTIYF. The CDR3 DNA reads as TGTGCCACCAGCAGAGGACTGGTGGGAAACACCATATATTTT.